This TCR beta chain was recorded in a study of blood T cell repertoires in COVID-19 (dated by TCRdb to the early 2020s). Looking at the study overall: Collaborator samples came from the United States, Italy and Spain and covered acute and convalescent phases of COVID-19. The material from the prospective study consisted of cDNA or gDNA derived from T cells, B-cell-depleted T cells, or PBMCs. Deeply sampled blood TCRbeta repertoires from subjects exposed to, actively infected with, or recovered from COVID-19 were included in the dataset. A freely available public database, intended as a resource for researchers studying the immune response to SARS-CoV-2, is where the repertoires were released. Samples were obtained from the ongoing ImmuneRACE study (first 160 participants) and from over a thousand subjects provided by 6 global collaborators. Nearly every sample came with metadata listing a de-identified subject ID, COVID-19 status, age in years and sex. Where available, HLA class I and class II types were taken from metadata supplied by the sample provider and were not determined by assay-based typing.

TCRbeta CDR3 regions were amplified from genomic DNA using the immunoSEQ Assay, a bias-controlled multiplex PCR. The authors' analysis ran thus. Nucleated cell counts per sample were estimated from amplification of reference gene primers within the assay. To quantify the absolute abundance of each unique TCRbeta CDR3 rearrangement, sequence reads were collapsed and filtered. Productive Simpson clonality was computed per sample as the square root of Simpson's diversity index over productive rearrangements. TCRdb took over this immuneACCESS table, retaining in-frame rearrangements with V and J assigned. Such tables are incomplete; in checked studies, under half of the missing clones stem from an unresolved V gene, and the remainder is unexplained. Clonal size and the V and J genes are those of that table, whereas D and trimming came from the DNA. This sample is represented by around 400,000 clones; more than 75% of them were singletons. The top ten clonotypes cover about 2% of the sample.

In Seattle, one collaborating source enrolled patients while the infection was active and tracked those patients longitudinally over the course of disease. Collaborating institutions collected whole blood in K2EDTA tubes following their own protocols. For TCRbeta analysis, collaborator samples were shipped as frozen whole blood, as isolated PBMCs, or as DNA extracted from either sample type. The paper's findings and limits, for the study overall: The amount of clinical and demographic metadata varied by source and participant and was provided uncurated.

Details on this clone: Its antigen is not yet known. Base quality data are lacking; no much larger clone is found one base away.

V trim: 5 bases; J trim: 9 bases; unmatched bases: 16. The CDR3 runs 17 residues from the cysteine to the phenylalanine. Solely the CDR3 DNA is kept, with 51 bases framed from the first base. CDR1 and CDR2 are read off the germline V gene (reference sequence) as PRHDT and FYEKMQ. Sequencing was carried out using peripheral blood. Recombination joined TRBV13 with TRBJ2-1; TRBD2 lines up with 10 middle nucleotides. The TCR originated in a woman aged 60-75 years with COVID-19, enrolled during active disease. The DNA sequence reads TGTGCCAGCAGCCTCCCGGGGAGGGGACTAGCGAGGGGTGAGCAGTTCTTC. It encodes CASSLPGRGLARGEQFF.